Below, 13 T cell receptor beta chains from the same sample are listed, as sequenced in a study of Tregs in tolerant kidney transplant recipients. Using immunoSEQ multiplex PCR, the repertoire was profiled, and TCRdb retains in-frame clones only, with some absent. Here the sample spans 110,000 or so clones, approximately 90% being singletons. Specimen: CD4+ T cells from blood. The receptors shown here come from a human donor in good health.

This chain links TRBV21-1 with TRBJ1-5; TRBD1 is the table's D call and was not checked against the DNA. TRBV21-1 corresponds to a pseudogene. CDR3 length equals 15 residues. The chain's CDR3 is CASSNSDRGNQPQHF. The CDR3 region has the DNA TGTGCCAGCAGCAATTCGGACAGGGGCAATCAGCCCCAGCATTTT.

This clone was observed a single time. The V and J genes are TRBV9 and TRBJ2-1; D is undetermined. V shed 4 bases and J shed 0 bases, with 17 bases lying between them. This CDR3 is 17 amino acids long. Germline V CDR1 and CDR2: SGDLS, YYNGEE. The CDR3 protein is CASSPTPGLSSYNEQFF. The CDR3, as DNA: TGTGCCAGCAGCCCCACCCCCGGGCTTTCCTCCTACAATGAGCAGTTCTTC.

The genes are TRBV5-1 and TRBJ2-2, with TRBD2 matching 9 bases. V trimming: 0 bases; J trimming: 3 bases; junction bases outside the gene matches: 3. This CDR3 has 16 amino acids. Germline V lookup: CDR1 SGHRS, CDR2 YFSETQ. CDR3 nucleotide sequence: TGCGCCAGCAGCTTGGCGCTAGCGGGATACACCGGGGAGCTGTTTTTT. Protein product: CASSLALAGYTGELFF.

The chain combines TRBV11-2 with TRBJ2-7; the match to TRBD1 covers 8 bases. Unmatched junction bases numbered 7, after V lost 6 bases and J lost 0 bases. Germline values: CDR1 SGHAT, CDR2 FQNNGV. The CDR3 runs to 15 residues. This chain's CDR3 is CASSLTGGYSYEQYF. CDR3 nucleotide sequence: TGTGCCAGCAGTCTAACAGGGGGTTACTCCTACGAGCAGTACTTC.

The rearrangement uses TRBV7-2 and TRBJ2-2; tentatively, D is TRBD1 (6 bases). The CDR3 spans 13 residues. Germline V gene sequence: CDR1 SGHTA, CDR2 FQGNSA. V shed 5 bases and J shed 4 bases, with 8 bases lying between them. CDR3 DNA sequence: TGTGCCAGCAGCCCACAGGGCACCGGGGAGCTGTTTTTT. Translated, it gives CASSPQGTGELFF.

A word on this clone: A read error may produce the germline difference seen at one junction end. The V and J genes are TRBV7-9 and TRBJ1-1; D not resolved. Germline V CDR1 and CDR2: SEHNR, FQNEAQ (reference sequence). The CDR3 contains 10 residues. CDR3 loop: CKGGSTEAFF. As DNA, the CDR3 is TGCAAGGGAGGCTCCACTGAAGCTTTCTTT. Full variable domain (rest looked up from reference TRBV7-9 and TRBJ1-1): DTGVSQNPRHKITKRGQNVTFRCDPISEHNRLYWYRQTLGQGPEFLTYFQNEAQLEKSRLLSDRFSAERPKGSFSTLEIQRTEQGDSAMYLCKGGSTEAFFGQGTRLTVV.

The rearrangement links TRBV19 to TRBJ1-6, with D unresolved. The CDR3 extends over 16 amino acids. In germline, CDR1 is LNHDA, CDR2 SQIVND (reference sequence). Trimming took 3 bases from V and 0 from J, leaving 9 bases between them. CDR3 nucleotide sequence: TGTGCCAGTAGTATCACGGCAGTCTCCTATAATTCACCCCTCCACTTT. As protein: CASSITAVSYNSPLHF.

The chain recombines TRBV27 with TRBJ1-2, with D possibly matching TRBD1 (6 bases). Germline V gives CDR1 MNHEY, CDR2 SMNVEV (reference sequence). Between the trimmed V and J ends, which lost 2 bases and 8 bases, there was a span of 18 bases. This CDR3 region has 15 residues. CDR3 coding DNA: TGTGCCAGCAGTTTAGCGGTAGGACAGTTTAGCGGCTACACCTTC. Translating gives CASSLAVGQFSGYTF.

The chain combines TRBV13 with TRBJ1-2, with TRBD1 as a possible D gene (6 bases). Germline V gives CDR1 PRHDT, CDR2 FYEKMQ (reference sequence). Deletions cut 5 bases from V and 4 bases from J, with 17 bases between. The CDR3 sequence is 15 residues long. CDR3 DNA sequence: TGTGCCAGCAGCCCTCGGCAGGGGAAAATCTATGGCTACACCTTC. It translates to CASSPRQGKIYGYTF.

The rearrangement uses TRBV2 and TRBJ1-2; the match to TRBD1 covers 7 bases. Per the germline V gene, CDR1 is SNHLY and CDR2 is FYNNEI. Trimming took 4 bases from V and 8 from J; bases not matched to a gene: 13. The CDR3 has 15 amino acids. The CDR3 here is CASSGGQVSKDGYTF. As DNA, the CDR3 is TGTGCCAGCAGTGGAGGACAGGTCTCAAAGGACGGCTACACCTTC.

The V call is TRBV27, the J call TRBJ1-1; 7 bases match TRBD1. Losses at the gene ends were 5 bases for V and 5 bases for J; bases not matched to a gene: 11. This CDR3 is 15 amino acids long. CDR1 is MNHEY and CDR2 is SMNVEV in the germline V gene (reference sequence). CDR3 nucleotides: TGTGCCAGCAGTCTCCGACAGGGAAAGGGTACTGAAGCTTTCTTT. Translation: CASSLRQGKGTEAFF.

This chain connects TRBV18 to TRBJ1-2, with D maybe TRBD1 (5 bases). Per the germline V gene, CDR1 is KGHSH and CDR2 is LQKENI. Trimming took off 3 bases at V and 0 bases at J, with 14 bases between the two ends. The CDR3 is made up of 16 amino acids. CDR3 loop: CASSPSGVRANYGYTF. The CDR3 DNA is TGTGCCAGCTCACCTTCGGGGGTACGAGCTAACTATGGCTACACCTTC.

The rearrangement links TRBV5-1 to TRBJ2-1; perhaps TRBD2 as D (5 bases). From germline, CDR1 is SGHRS and CDR2 YFSETQ. V was pared by 1 base and J by 7 bases, with 9 bases between. The CDR3 is 13 residues long. The CDR3 DNA reads as TGCGCCAGCAGCTTGAGTCCGGGGAATGAGCAGTTCTTC. This gives the protein CASSLSPGNEQFF.